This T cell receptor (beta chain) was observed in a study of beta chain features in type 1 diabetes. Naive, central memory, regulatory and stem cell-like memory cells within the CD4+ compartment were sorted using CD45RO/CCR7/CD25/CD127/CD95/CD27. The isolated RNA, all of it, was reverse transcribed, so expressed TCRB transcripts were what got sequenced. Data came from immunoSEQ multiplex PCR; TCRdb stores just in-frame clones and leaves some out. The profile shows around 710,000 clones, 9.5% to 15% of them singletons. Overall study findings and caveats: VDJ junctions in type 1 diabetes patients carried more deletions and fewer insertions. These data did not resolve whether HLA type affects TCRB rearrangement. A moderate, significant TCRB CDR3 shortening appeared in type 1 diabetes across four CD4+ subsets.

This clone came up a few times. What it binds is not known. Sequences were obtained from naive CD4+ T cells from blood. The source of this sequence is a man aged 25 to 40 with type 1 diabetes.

The CDR3 DNA follows: TGCAGCGTTGAATCGGGGCGAGACTACGAGCAGTACTTC. Protein: CSVESGRDYEQYF. The chain joins TRBV29-1 to TRBJ2-7, with D perhaps TRBD1 or TRBD2 (5 bases each). CDR1 is SQVTM and CDR2 is ANQGSEA in the germline V gene. The ends were cut back, 2 bases at V and 3 bases at J, with 11 bases in the middle. The CDR3 length is 13 residues.